The clone carrying this T cell receptor beta chain was seen only a few times. Its target is unknown. The data originate from a study of post-analysis software for immune sequencing data. Across the study: Progressive-relapsing, secondary progressive and relapsing-remitting multiple sclerosis were among the disease courses included. Study findings and constraints: When patients were compared with controls, about five TRBV segments were more frequent, TRBV5-6, TRBV5-1 and TRBV20-1 among them. Significantly lower normalized Chao1 diversity was found in patients with multiple sclerosis relative to controls.

Trimming stripped 3 bases from V and 6 bases from J, with 8 bases between. This CDR3 comprises 12 residues. Every TCR beta cDNA library bore unique molecular identifiers. TCRdb re-called the PCR reads with MiXCR, one entry per CDR3 protein. The data contain approximately 770,000 distinct CDR3 sequences, about half of them singletons. This sequence originates from a girl aged 5 to 17 with multiple sclerosis. The chain combines TRBV12-3 or TRBV12-4 with TRBJ1-2; D perhaps matches TRBD1 (6 bases). The sample consisted of blood. The CDR3 coding sequence is TGTGCCAGCAGTTTGGACAGCCATGGCTACACCTTC. Residues: CASSLDSHGYTF.